Listed here are 14 T cell receptor beta chains from one sample, sequenced in a study of blood T cells in healthy people across ages. Using a J-beta primer mix together with a sample-barcoded 5' primer, a second PCR was run for roughly 7 to 11 cycles. TCRdb re-called the 5' RACE reads through MiXCR, storing one row per CDR3 protein. The table records 850,000 to 1,000,000 distinct CDR3 sequences, roughly 50% of them present only once. Sequencing was carried out using blood. The receptors come from a woman aged 55-70 years in good health.

The V call is TRBV6-5, the J call TRBJ2-7; 7 bases map to TRBD2. V lost 6 bases, J lost 3 bases, and 8 bases stayed unmatched. The CDR3 consists of 14 residues. Germline assignment: CDR1 MNHEY and CDR2 SVGAGI. The CDR3 here is CASRPRTSLYEQYF. The CDR3 DNA follows: TGTGCCAGCAGGCCACGGACTAGTCTCTACGAGCAGTACTTC.

This rearrangement joins TRBV28 to TRBJ2-4; 9 nucleotides match TRBD1. The DNA end lines up better with TRBJ2-7; the J call may be wrong. The CDR3 sequence is 15 residues long. Germline loops: CDR1 MDHEN, CDR2 SYDVKM. CDR3: CASSFGGQGRDEQYF. The CDR3 DNA is TGTGCCAGCAGTTTCGGGGGACAGGGACGGGACGAGCAGTACTTC.

The V call is TRBV6-5, the J call TRBJ1-2; no definite D call. CDR1 is MNHEY, CDR2 SVGAGI, per germline. This CDR3 spans 14 amino acids. Between the trimmed V and J ends, which lost 7 bases and 1 base, there was a span of 13 bases. CDR3 protein: CASTPFGDNYGYTF. The CDR3 nucleotides are TGTGCCAGCACCCCCTTCGGTGATAACTATGGCTACACCTTC.

A few counts support this clonotype. The chain employs TRBV6-2 or TRBV6-3 and TRBJ2-1; TRBD2 agrees at 8 bases. This CDR3 region has 17 residues. In germline, CDR1 is MNHEY, CDR2 SVGEGT. After removal of 6 bases from V and 4 bases from J, the junction contained 14 bases not matched to a gene. The CDR3 spells CASRPSGLSGPYNEQFF. The CDR3 region has the DNA TGTGCCAGCAGACCTAGCGGGCTCTCCGGGCCATACAATGAGCAGTTCTTC.

This clonotype showed up just a few times. This sequence joins TRBV28 and TRBJ2-7; tentatively, D is TRBD1 (6 bases). The CDR3 loop spans 15 amino acids. Trimming left V 6 bases short and J 5 bases short, with 20 bases between. Germline assignment: CDR1 MDHEN and CDR2 SYDVKM. CDR3 protein: CASRPSGTPRHEQYF. Here the CDR3 DNA reads TGTGCCAGCAGGCCCTCCGGGACACCCCGTCACGAGCAGTACTTC.

The chain couples TRBV5-1 to TRBJ2-1, with D possibly matching TRBD2 (5 bases). From germline, CDR1 is SGHRS and CDR2 YFSETQ. This CDR3 has 13 amino acids. V was pared by 2 bases and J by 8 bases, with 11 bases between. In DNA, the CDR3 is TGCGCCAGCAGCTTAGGAGAGGGATATGAGCAGTTCTTC. It specifies CASSLGEGYEQFF.

This clonotype was recorded a few times. The gene calls are TRBV11-2 and TRBJ2-3, with TRBD2 matching 10 bases. The CDR3 extends over 16 amino acids. Germline V gene lookup returns CDR1 SGHAT and CDR2 FQNNGV. J was trimmed by 3 bases and V by 0 bases; bases with no gene match: 3. The CDR3 region has the DNA TGTGCCAGCAGCTTAGAGGCTAGCGGGGGAACAGATACGCAGTATTTT. This sequence encodes CASSLEASGGTDTQYF.

The rearrangement joins TRBV7-2 to TRBJ2-1; 7 bases line up with TRBD2. V lost 1 base to trimming and J lost 13 bases; unmatched junction nucleotides: 4. Germline lookup yields CDR1 SGHTA and CDR2 FQGNSA. The CDR3 totals 12 residues. CDR3 nucleotide sequence: TGTGCCAGCAGCTTAGGGGGGGGACTCCAGTTCTTC. Its protein is CASSLGGGLQFF.

The rearrangement links TRBV6-5 to TRBJ2-5, with D possibly TRBD2 on 5 matching bases. The length of the CDR3 is 14 residues. The V gene's germline CDR1 is MNHEY and CDR2 SVGAGI. V lost 5 bases and J lost 5, with 15 bases in between. The CDR3: CASSDSPGGETQYF. The CDR3 coding sequence is TGTGCCAGCAGTGATTCGCCAGGCGGGGAGACCCAGTACTTC.

The V gene is TRBV7-2, the J gene TRBJ1-2; D not certain. The CDR3 runs to 15 residues. Between the trimmed V and J ends, which lost 5 bases and 4 bases, there was a span of 17 bases. Germline lookup yields CDR1 SGHTA and CDR2 FQGNSA. CDR3 coding DNA: TGTGCCAGCAGCCCCGGGTCGGCAGTAAGCTATGGCTACACCTTC. Translated, it gives CASSPGSAVSYGYTF.

This clonotype has more than one count but fewer than ten. The chain employs TRBV12-3 or TRBV12-4 and TRBJ2-4, with a tentative D call TRBD1 (5 bases). This CDR3 contains 18 residues. V was cut by 1 base and J by 2 bases, with 18 bases left in between. The CDR3 reads CASSLDGRVLGTKNIQYF. For the CDR3, the DNA is TGTGCCAGCAGTTTAGACGGCAGGGTATTAGGAACCAAAAACATTCAGTACTTC.

The chain has TRBV20-1 and TRBJ2-2; 9 nucleotides agree with TRBD2. The CDR3 is made up of 19 amino acids. The germline V gene has CDR1 DFQATT and CDR2 SNEGSKA (reference sequence). The V gene end was trimmed by 4 bases and the J gene end by 1 base; junction bases not matched to a gene: 16. This CDR3 is CSATPASGIGGKNTGELFF. For the CDR3, the DNA is TGCAGTGCTACCCCTGCTAGCGGGATTGGTGGAAAGAACACCGGGGAGCTGTTTTTT.

The chain combines TRBV3-1 with TRBJ2-1, with 7 bases identical to TRBD2. J was trimmed by 9 bases and V by 2 bases; bases with no gene match: 4. The CDR3 loop spans 13 amino acids. Germline lookup yields CDR1 LGHDT and CDR2 YNNKEL (reference sequence). The CDR3, as DNA: TGTGCCAGCAGCCAATTCGGGAGGAGTGAGCAGTTCTTC. It yields the protein CASSQFGRSEQFF.

The genes are TRBV4-1 and TRBJ2-1; D may correspond to TRBD1 or TRBD2 (5 bases each). CDR3 length: 19 amino acids. Trimming removed 2 bases from V and 0 bases from J, with 20 bases in between. The germline V gene encodes CDR1 MGHRA and CDR2 YSYEKL. CDR3 residues: CASSQQRVLGTSSYNEQFF. CDR3 nucleotide sequence: TGCGCCAGCAGCCAACAGCGAGTTCTGGGGACCAGCTCCTACAATGAGCAGTTCTTC.